Included here is one T cell receptor (beta chain) sequence, with context. What it recognizes is unknown. TCRdb re-called the reads with MiXCR, one entry per CDR3 protein. The sample lists around 740,000 distinct CDR3 sequences; approximately 40% were seen once. The data derive from a study of T cell repertoires in cytomegalovirus infection. The overall study: It can be stated that public TCR beta signatures indicated CMV infection as well as a matching HLA type. Findings and caveats of the study: Of the TCR beta families, the public ones yielded a cumulative frequency that identified carriers of CMV plus the relevant HLA. Clonotypes of TCR beta that were HLA-C-restricted and CMV-specific dominated the ex vivo response.

CDR3 length: 15 residues. The ends were cut back, 2 bases at V and 6 bases at J, with 16 bases in the middle. CDR1 SGHVS and CDR2 FQNEAQ come from the germline V gene. The chain carries TRBV7-8 and TRBJ2-5; maybe TRBD1 (6 bases). Sequenced sample: PBMCs. This receptor was obtained from a human donor in good health (CMV status not recorded). Some clones in this sample may be carry-over from other donors' samples. The CDR3 DNA sequence: TGTGCCAGCAGCTTATACGACAACAGGGCCAAGACCCAGTACTTC. It yields the protein CASSLYDNRAKTQYF.